This T cell receptor (beta chain) was found in a study of T cell responses to AZD1222 COVID-19 vaccine (dated by TCRdb to the early 2020s). At the level of the whole study: A total of more than 230 trial participants underwent TCR sequencing, of whom about 200 received two doses of AZD1222 and around 25 received two doses of the MenACWY control vaccine. Trial participants were enrolled into age subgroups of 18-55, 56-69 and 70-plus years, which contained about 150, 28 and 57 TCR-sequenced participants, respectively.

Points on this clone: Its recognized antigen is unknown. Base qualities are not at hand, and no much larger clone is one base apart.

The germline V gene supplies CDR1 SNHLY and CDR2 FYNNEI. Trimming costs V 4 bases and J 6 bases, and their ends lie 13 bases apart. The CDR3 has 13 amino acids, counting the end cysteine and phenylalanine. The entry retains the CDR3 DNA only, 39 bases that are in frame from base 1. The CDR3 regions of human TCRbeta chains were analyzed by immunosequencing. The authors' analysis ran thus. Repertoire TCRs were matched against a reference library of SARS-CoV-2-specific TCRs generated with the MIRA antigen-specificity platform. Breadth was defined as the fraction of unique TCRs that were SARS-CoV-2-associated, and depth was defined as the fraction of total T cells that were SARS-CoV-2-associated. Each spike-specific TCR was assigned to its reactive spike region and to a CD4 or CD8 class using the MIRA data. Log10-transformed breadth and depth values were compared by one-way ANOVA with Sidak's multiple comparisons tests. As stored in TCRdb, this immuneACCESS dataset retains in-frame rearrangements with V and J assigned. A fraction of the clones does not appear; measured against another copy, unresolved V genes explain less than half of the discrepancy, and the remainder lacks a known reason. For V, J and clone size, that table is used; D and trimming come from the DNA. Across this sample there are some 180,000 clones, with approximately 90% seen only once. 3.6% of the sample is taken by the ten largest.

This sample's time point label indicates: about 28 days (+/-7) after the second vaccine dose. According to the study, the label for this sample's treatment or condition signals: meningococcal conjugate vaccine given as trial control. Samples from vaccinated people were obtained from the UK trials COV001 and COV002, which included a single-blind randomized controlled phase 2/3 trial of AZD1222 (ChAdOx1 nCoV-19) in healthy adults. Trial participant PBMC samples were collected at day 0 and day 28 after the second dose for TCRbeta chain sequencing. What the authors observed across the whole study: The vaccine-associated CD4 TCRs covered the entire spike protein, and the dominant responses fell in regions 160-218 and 743-854. Conclusions about previously exposed vaccinees are limited because only six or seven AZD1222 recipients were SARS-CoV-2 seropositive at baseline. Participants were mostly white British, with more females than males. The authors suggested clonal diversity may have been underestimated. Reportedly, close to half of the unique spike-specific TCRs recognized epitopes lying outside the regions that are mutated in the B.1.351 and B.1.1.7 variants. Because no samples from the day 14 peak response were available, repertoires could be characterized only after the peak T cell response. The 56-69-year group was small, and its depth increase did not reach significance, likely because of low power. A significant rise in spike-specific TCR breadth and depth was observed after two AZD1222 doses relative to day 0 and relative to MenACWY recipients.

The receptor chain draws on TRBV2 and TRBJ2-7, with the D gene possibly TRBD1 or TRBD2, each one fitting 5 bases. The starting material was peripheral blood, obtained 28 days after the second dose of the MenACWY control vaccine. This sequence was found in an adult who received the MenACWY meningococcal vaccine as a control. The CDR3: CASSVGGWGEQYF. The nucleotide sequence is TGTGCCAGCAGTGTTGGGGGATGGGGCGAGCAGTACTTC.